One sample yielded the 3 T cell receptor beta chains listed below, sequenced in a study of shared clonotypes between healthy human individuals. The assay was immunoSEQ multiplex PCR, and TCRdb's table has in-frame clones only and misses some. The sample has 150,000 to 200,000 clones, 80% to 95% seen once. The sample consisted of naive CD4+ T cells sorted from blood. Subset denoted: CD45RA+ positively selected. These receptors all stem from a young woman in good health.

CDR3 bases: TGTGCCAGCAGTGAAGAGACGGGACACCCCTACGAGCAGTACTTC. It specifies CASSEETGHPYEQYF. This sequence joins TRBV2 and TRBJ2-5; tentative D call: TRBD1 (6 bases). The J call may be in error: the DNA end matches TRBJ2-7 better. CDR3 length: 15 residues. CDR1 is SNHLY and CDR2 is FYNNEI in the germline V gene.

V is TRBV28 and J is TRBJ2-5, with D tentatively TRBD1 (8 bases). Germline CDR1 MDHEN, CDR2 SYDVKM. V lost 10 bases, J lost 2 bases, and 14 bases lay in between. This CDR3 contains 13 residues. The CDR3 sequence: CAITGGVQETQYF. The CDR3 coding sequence is TGTGCCATTACAGGGGGGGTTCAAGAGACCCAGTACTTC. Supplemented by reference TRBV28 and TRBJ2-5, the full variable domain reads DVKVTQSSRYLVKRTGEKVFLECVQDMDHENMFWYRQDPGLGLRLIYFSYDVKMKEKGDIPEGYSVSREKKERFSLILESASTNQTSMYLCAITGGVQETQYFGPGTRLLVL.

The rearrangement joins TRBV5-1 to TRBJ2-5, with a tentative D call TRBD2 (6 bases). CDR1 SGHRS and CDR2 YFSETQ come from the germline V gene. V dropped 2 bases and J dropped 7 bases, with 18 bases sitting between them. The CDR3 is 15 residues long. The CDR3 loop reads CASSLRPREAGTQYF. The CDR3 region has the DNA TGCGCCAGCAGCTTAAGACCTAGGGAGGCGGGGACCCAGTACTTC.